This T cell receptor beta chain emerged from a study of T cells in Graves' hyperthyroidism and ophthalmopathy. This CDR3 is 15 amino acids long. The germline gives CDR1 MNHEY, CDR2 SMNVEV (reference sequence). V was pared by 5 bases and J by 7 bases, with 20 bases between. What was amplified from RNA transcripts were TCR beta CDR3 regions. When the TCR CDR3 underwent first-round RT-PCR, the HTBI primer set was used. TCRdb independently ran MiXCR on the multiplex PCR reads; one entry per CDR3 protein. The table shows approximately 370,000 distinct CDR3 sequences, with about 15% occurring only once. The source of the PBMCs was about 10 ml of fresh peripheral blood. A few counts support this clonotype.

The material sequenced was blood. The TCR comes from a woman between 25 and 40 years old with Graves' hyperthyroidism. The chain carries TRBV27 and TRBJ1-1; possibly TRBD1 for D (6 bases). The CDR3 spells CASSALVGGKGEAFF. In nucleotides, the CDR3 is TGTGCCAGCAGTGCCCTGGTGGGGGGCAAGGGTGAAGCTTTCTTT.